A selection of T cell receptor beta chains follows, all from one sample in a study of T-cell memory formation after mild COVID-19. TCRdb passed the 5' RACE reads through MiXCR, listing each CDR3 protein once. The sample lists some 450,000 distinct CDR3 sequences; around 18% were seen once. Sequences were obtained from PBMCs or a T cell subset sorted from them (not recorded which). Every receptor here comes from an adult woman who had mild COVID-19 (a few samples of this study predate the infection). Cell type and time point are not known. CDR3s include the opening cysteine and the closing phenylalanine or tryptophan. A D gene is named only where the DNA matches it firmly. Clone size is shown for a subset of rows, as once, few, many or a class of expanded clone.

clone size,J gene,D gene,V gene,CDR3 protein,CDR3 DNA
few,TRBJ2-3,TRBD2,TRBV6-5,CASSYSLAGGPDTQYF,TGTGCCAGCAGTTACTCGTTAGCGGGGGGACCAGATACGCAGTATTTT
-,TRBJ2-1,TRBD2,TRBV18,CASSGTSGTYNEQFF,TGTGCCAGCTCAGGGACTAGCGGGACCTACAATGAGCAGTTCTTC
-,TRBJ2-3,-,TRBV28,CAIFNGDTDTQYF,TGTGCCATCTTTAACGGGGACACAGATACGCAGTATTTT
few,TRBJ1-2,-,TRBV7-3,CASSLTGKANYGYTF,TGTGCCAGCAGCTTAACTGGGAAGGCTAACTATGGCTACACCTTC
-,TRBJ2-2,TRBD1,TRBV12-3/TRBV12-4,CASSGLGTGGTGELFF,TGTGCCAGCAGCGGCCTCGGGACAGGGGGAACCGGGGAGCTGTTTTTT
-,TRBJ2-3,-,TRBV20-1,CSARGGVRGTDTQYF,TGCAGTGCTAGGGGAGGAGTTAGGGGAACAGATACGCAGTATTTT
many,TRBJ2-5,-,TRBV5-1,CASSLDRWETQYF,TGCGCCAGCAGCTTGGACAGGTGGGAGACCCAGTACTTC
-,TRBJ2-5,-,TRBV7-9,CASSQGIIVTQYF,TGTGCCAGCAGCCAGGGTATTATAGTGACCCAGTACTTC
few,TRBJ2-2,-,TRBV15,CATSRGARGSSGELFF,TGTGCCACCAGCAGAGGGGCCAGGGGTTCATCCGGGGAGCTGTTTTTT
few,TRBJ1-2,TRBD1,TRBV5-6,CASSAVSGTGGHYGYTF,TGTGCCAGCAGCGCCGTATCCGGGACAGGGGGCCACTATGGCTACACCTTC
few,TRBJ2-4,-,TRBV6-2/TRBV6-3,CASSKDLDLAKNIQYF,TGTGCCAGCAGTAAGGACCTGGACCTAGCCAAAAACATTCAGTACTTC
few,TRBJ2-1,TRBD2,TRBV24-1,CATSVSGTSWPNEQFF,TGTGCCACCAGTGTGAGTGGGACTAGTTGGCCCAATGAGCAGTTCTTC
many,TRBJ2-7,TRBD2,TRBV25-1,CASSGGTSGSYEQYF,TGTGCCAGCAGTGGGGGGACTAGCGGCTCCTACGAGCAGTACTTC
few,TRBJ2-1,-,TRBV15,CATSRGVEGAYNEQFF,TGTGCCACCAGCAGAGGGGTAGAGGGGGCCTACAATGAGCAGTTCTTC
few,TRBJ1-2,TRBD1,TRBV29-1,CSDYRGGYTF,TGCAGCGACTACAGGGGAGGCTACACCTTC
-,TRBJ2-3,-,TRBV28,CASSSSGTLGRRATQYF,TGTGCCAGCAGTAGTTCCGGGACACTGGGGCGGCGGGCTACGCAGTATTTT
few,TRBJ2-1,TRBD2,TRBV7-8,CASSLAHSSGSHEQFF,TGTGCCAGCAGCTTAGCGCATTCTAGCGGGAGCCATGAGCAGTTCTTC
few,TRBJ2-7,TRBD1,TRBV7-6,CASSLGQGPVSEQYF,TGTGCCAGCAGCTTAGGACAGGGACCTGTGTCCGAGCAGTACTTC
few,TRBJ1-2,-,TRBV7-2,CASRPKSLQGINYGYTF,TGTGCCAGCAGACCTAAATCCCTGCAGGGGATAAACTATGGCTACACCTTC
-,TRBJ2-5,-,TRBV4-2,CASSQERGPGETQYF,TGTGCCAGCAGCCAAGAACGGGGGCCAGGGGAGACCCAGTACTTC
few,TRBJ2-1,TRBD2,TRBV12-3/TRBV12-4,CASSHQLAGGPNEQFF,TGTGCCAGCAGTCACCAACTAGCGGGGGGGCCCAATGAGCAGTTCTTC
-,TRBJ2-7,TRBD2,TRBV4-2,CASSQERWPSGRAQYEQYF,TGTGCCAGCAGCCAAGAGAGGTGGCCTAGCGGGAGGGCCCAGTACGAGCAGTACTTC
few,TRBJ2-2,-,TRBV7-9,CASSPLQGILFF,TGTGCCAGCAGCCCTCTCCAGGGGATATTGTTTTTT